Reported below is one TCR beta chain. Its antigen remains undetermined. Per-nucleotide qualities are absent, and no much larger clonotype sits a single base away. The label giving this sample's treatment or condition can be read as: roughly 18 received Ad26.COV2.S at low or high dose, single or two shots; 5 received placebo; per-sample allocation not given. Repertoires of vaccine and placebo recipients were sequenced from samples taken on day 63 after the first injection. In Cohort 1b, some 25 adults aged 18-55 years were enrolled at a single site in Boston, USA, between 29 July and 7 August 2020. As a vaccine, Ad26.COV2.S was a replication-incompetent adenovirus type 26 vector that expressed a prefusion-stabilized SARS-CoV-2 spike protein derived from the original Wuhan strain. This entry belongs to a study of Ad26.COV2.S vaccination and SARS-CoV-2 variants (dated by TCRdb to the early 2020s). Looking at the study overall: Donors in the vaccine arm were drawn from COV1001, a multicentre, randomized, double-blind, placebo-controlled phase I-IIa trial testing Ad26.COV2.S in healthy adults. Ad26.COV2.S was administered intramuscularly at a dose of 5x10^10 or 1x10^11 viral particles, either as one shot or as two shots given 56 days apart. Sequencing of the TCRbeta repertoire served to evaluate the specificity and breadth of SARS-CoV-2-reactive T cell receptors following Ad26.COV2.S vaccination. The TCR-sequenced set comprised approximately 30 samples: some 20 Ad26.COV2.S vaccine recipients, 5 placebo recipients and 8 SARS-CoV-2 convalescent individuals. Trial participants were randomized into five groups of five, in which low-dose or high-dose Ad26.COV2.S was given once or twice, or placebo was given on both occasions. Blinding of investigators to trial group allocation was maintained during experiments and outcome assessment.

Measured from the cysteine to the phenylalanine, the CDR3 is 14 residues long. The kept DNA is CDR3 alone, 42 bases in frame from the first base. The germline V gene (reference sequence) supplies CDR1 MNHNY and CDR2 SVGAGI. V lost 0 bases and J lost 7 bases; the stretch between them is 12 bases long. Overall results and qualifications from the work: Higher spike-specific TCR breadth was observed in Ad26.COV2.S recipients than in placebo recipients (P = 0.0014). After vaccination, spike-specific CD8+ and CD4+ T cell responses were reported to show substantial breadth. The authors noted that the TCR breadth and depth analyses may have underestimated total T cell responses. The study was not powered for comparison of responses between vaccine doses or regimens. Vaccine and placebo recipients had similar non-spike TCR breadth, a finding consistent with the vaccine containing only spike.

The immunoSEQ Assay was the method used to sequence TCRbeta CDR3 regions. After extraction, genomic DNA underwent amplification by bias-controlled multiplex PCR, followed by high-throughput sequencing. The authors' pipeline ran thus. To quantify the absolute abundance of each unique TCRbeta CDR3 region, sequences were collapsed and filtered. T cell fraction was estimated by normalizing TCRbeta template counts to usable DNA, which was measured by amplifying reference genes present in all nucleated cells. Repertoire TCRs were annotated as SARS-CoV-2-specific by exact matching of V gene, CDR3 amino acid sequence and J gene to a known reactive TCR set. The reference SARS-CoV-2 TCR set was obtained from MIRA and was filtered for enrichment in COVID-19-positive ImmuneCODE repertoires, whereby public or cross-reactive TCRs were removed. Drawing on the MIRA antigens, annotated TCRs were analysed further at the level of specific ORF or position within ORF. Breadth was defined as the number of annotated unique rearrangements divided by the total number of unique productive rearrangements, and depth was defined as the summed frequency of the annotated unique rearrangements. TCR breadth was compared between groups using two-sided Wilcoxon rank-sum tests. Entries here come from immuneACCESS through TCRdb and include only in-frame sequences with V and J called. Some clones fail to appear in such tables; in the studies checked, an unresolved V gene covers under half of the shortfall, and the cause of the remainder is unknown. That table is the source of V, J and clone size, and D and trimming were worked out from the DNA. The sample contains fewer than 800,000 clones, roughly 90% of them found a single time. Of the sample, around 1.5% is held by the ten largest clones.

This sequence uses TRBV6-6 and TRBJ2-5; matching of 6 bases hints at TRBD2 as the D gene. The receptor was derived from a person between 18 and 65 years old who received the Ad26.COV2.S COVID-19 vaccine or a placebo. Source: peripheral blood, taken in a trial of Ad26.COV2.S vaccine versus placebo. The CDR3 is CASSYSMDGGTQYF. Read as DNA, the sequence is TGTGCCAGCAGTTACTCGATGGACGGGGGGACCCAGTACTTC.